The 4 T cell receptor beta chains given below trace back to one sample, sequenced in a study of blood T cell repertoires in COVID-19. TCRdb keeps only in-frame clones here, not all; method: immunoSEQ multiplex PCR. The sample lists about 160,000 clones, about four fifths seen once, with 8.1% in the top ten. The sample comprised peripheral blood. All receptors derive from a woman aged 55-75 years with COVID-19, enrolled during active disease.

This chain connects TRBV2 to TRBJ1-2; TRBD1 aligns across 8 bases. V shed 2 bases, J shed 2 bases, and the junction held 1 base outside the gene matches. CDR3 length equals 14 residues. CDR1 and CDR2 (germline): SNHLY, FYNNEI. This chain's CDR3 is CASSEWDRNYGYTF. In DNA, the CDR3 is TGTGCCAGCAGTGAATGGGACAGGAACTATGGCTACACCTTC.

The sample holds a few counts of this clone. This chain joins TRBV7-2 and TRBJ1-5; no clear D. The CDR3 covers 17 residues. CDR1 and CDR2 (germline): SGHTA, FQGNSA. Trimming removed 2 bases from V and 4 bases from J, with 18 bases in between. The CDR3: CASSLSGSITGNQPQHF. The CDR3 coding sequence is TGTGCCAGCAGCTTATCGGGGTCCATCACGGGGAATCAGCCCCAGCATTTT.

J is TRBJ2-3 and V is TRBV5-5, with TRBD2 as a possible D gene (5 bases). The CDR3 is 14 amino acids. Trimming stripped 6 bases from V and 5 bases from J, with 16 bases between. The V gene's germline CDR1 is SGHKS and CDR2 YYEKEE (reference sequence). CDR3 amino acids: CASTQLDIGDTQYF. Here the CDR3 DNA reads TGTGCCAGCACCCAACTAGATATAGGAGATACGCAGTATTTT.

The CDR3 nucleotides are TGCGCCAGCAGTGTACTAGCGAAGGGCTACGAGCAGTACGTC. As protein: CASSVLAKGYEQYV. The J gene is TRBJ2-7, the V gene TRBV10-1, with 7 nucleotides matching TRBD2. This CDR3 is built from 14 residues. The ends lost 4 bases at V and 3 bases at J; junction bases unmatched: 6. Germline V gives CDR1 WNHNN, CDR2 SYGVQD (reference sequence).